This T cell receptor (beta chain) was sequenced during a study of early T cells in non-severe SARS-CoV-2 infection. Using its own MiXCR run on the 5' RACE reads, TCRdb lists one record per CDR3 protein. This sample has approximately 70,000 distinct CDR3 sequences, with around 4.2% found just once. This TCR derives from an adult who was a healthcare worker with PCR-confirmed SARS-CoV-2 infection or an uninfected control (not recorded which). The donor label of this sample is uncertain. The starting material was whole blood, obtained at baseline.

The CDR3 protein is CSAREGQGQETQYF. The DNA for the CDR3 is TGCAGTGCTAGAGAGGGACAGGGGCAAGAGACCCAGTACTTC. The rearrangement links TRBV20-1 to TRBJ2-5; 10 bases are shared with TRBD1. Germline assignment: CDR1 DFQATT and CDR2 SNEGSKA (reference sequence). Trimming cost V 0 bases and J 2 bases; bases outside gene matches: 0. This CDR3 has 14 residues.